This TCR beta chain is drawn from a study of blood T cell repertoires in COVID-19. The protocol was immunoSEQ multiplex PCR, while the TCRdb copy is restricted to in-frame clones and leaves out a portion. The sample has 80,000 or so clones, about 86% seen once; the top ten hold 15% to 20%. The V and J ends lost 4 bases and 1 base, in that order; junction bases with no gene match: 4. CDR3 length: 15 amino acids. Germline V gives CDR1 SGHTA, CDR2 FQGNSA. The sequence was obtained from a human donor in a cohort sampled during active COVID-19. The J gene is TRBJ1-1, the V gene TRBV7-2; the match to TRBD1 covers 9 bases. The specimen was peripheral blood. CDR3 sequence (DNA): TGTGCCAGCAGCTGGACAGGGGCACGGAACACTGAAGCTTTCTTT. Its translation: CASSWTGARNTEAFF.